This TCR beta chain was observed in a study of blood T cell repertoires in COVID-19. CDR3 length equals 15 residues. CDR1 and CDR2 from the germline V gene are KGHDR and SFDVKD. The junction had 2 bases not matched to a gene; V was cut back by 4 bases and J by 4 bases. Per the original methods: Estimated nucleated cell counts came from reference gene primer amplification. Produced via immunoSEQ multiplex PCR; TCRdb's table is partial and in-frame only. For V, J and clone size, that table is used; D and trimming come from the DNA. The data show about 240,000 clones, with approximately 90% seen just once and 3.5% to 4.5% held by the top ten.

The receptor was derived from a woman aged 30 to 39 who had recovered from COVID-19. The genes are TRBV24-1 and TRBJ2-1; TRBD2 matches 11 bases. Sequenced sample: PBMCs or T cells enriched from blood (not recorded which). CDR3 residues: CATSELAGGYNEQFF. In DNA, the CDR3 is TGTGCCACCAGTGAGCTAGCGGGAGGTTACAATGAGCAGTTCTTC.